This T cell receptor beta chain was recorded in a study of early T cells in non-severe SARS-CoV-2 infection. Study-level points and caveats: Database matching using VDJdb favored anti-spike CD8 responses, with private and CD4 specificities left missing.

CDR3 size: 15 residues. From germline, CDR1 is SQVTM and CDR2 ANQGSEA. V lost 6 bases, J lost 2 bases, and 8 bases stayed unmatched. This clonotype showed up just a few times. Its specificity is unknown. TCRdb re-derived calls from the 5' RACE reads in MiXCR, one entry per CDR3 protein. The sample yields 70,000 to 95,000 distinct CDR3 sequences, less than 20% seen once. The sequence was collected from an adult who was a healthcare worker with PCR-confirmed SARS-CoV-2 infection or an uninfected control (not recorded which). Source material: whole blood. This rearrangement joins TRBV29-1 to TRBJ2-7, with TRBD2 matching over 12 bases. For the CDR3, the DNA is TGCAGCGTCCGACCGACTAGCGGGGGTACCTACGAGCAGTACTTC. Encoded protein: CSVRPTSGGTYEQYF.